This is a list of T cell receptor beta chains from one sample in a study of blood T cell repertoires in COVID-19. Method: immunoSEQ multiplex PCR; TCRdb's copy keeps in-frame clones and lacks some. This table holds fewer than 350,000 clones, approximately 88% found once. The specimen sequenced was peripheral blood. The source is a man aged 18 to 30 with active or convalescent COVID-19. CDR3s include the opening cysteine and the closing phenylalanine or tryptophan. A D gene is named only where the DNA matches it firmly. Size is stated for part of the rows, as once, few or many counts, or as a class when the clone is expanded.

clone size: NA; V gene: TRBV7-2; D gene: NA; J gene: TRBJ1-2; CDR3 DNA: TGTGCCAGCAGCTTACGCTCCCCGACAATAGGAAGTGGCTACACCTTC; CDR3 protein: CASSLRSPTIGSGYTF
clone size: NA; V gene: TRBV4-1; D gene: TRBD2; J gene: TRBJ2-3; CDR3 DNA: TGCGCCAGCAGCCAAGAGGCTCCCGGGGCGGGGGGCGTCCTCGATACGCAGTATTTT; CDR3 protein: CASSQEAPGAGGVLDTQYF
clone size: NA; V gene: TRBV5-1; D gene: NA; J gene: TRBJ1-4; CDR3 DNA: TGCGCCAGCAGCTTGTCTTTTGCAGGAACGAATGAAAAACTGTTTTTT; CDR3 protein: CASSLSFAGTNEKLFF
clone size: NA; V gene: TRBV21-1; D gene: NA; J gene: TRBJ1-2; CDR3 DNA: TGTGCCAGCAGCAAACGGGCCCGCGGGCACGGCTACACCTTC; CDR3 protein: CASSKRARGHGYTF
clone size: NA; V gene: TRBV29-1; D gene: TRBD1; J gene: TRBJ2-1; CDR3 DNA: TGCAGCGTTCATGGACAGGGGCTCTACAATGAGCAGTTCTTC; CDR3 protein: CSVHGQGLYNEQFF
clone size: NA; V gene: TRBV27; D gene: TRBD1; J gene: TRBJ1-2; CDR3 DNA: TGTGCCAGCAGCCCAGGGCAGGGGGCCTGGTTAGGCTACACCTTC; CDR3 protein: CASSPGQGAWLGYTF
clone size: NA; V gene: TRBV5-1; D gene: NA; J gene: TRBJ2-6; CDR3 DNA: TGCGCCAGCAGGGCTCCTCCAGGGGTCGACTCTGGGGCCAACGTCCTGACTTTC; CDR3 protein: CASRAPPGVDSGANVLTF
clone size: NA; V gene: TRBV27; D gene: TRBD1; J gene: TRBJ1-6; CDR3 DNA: TGTGCCAGCAGTTCCGACAGGGGGAGCTCACCCCTCCACTTT; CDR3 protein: CASSSDRGSSPLHF
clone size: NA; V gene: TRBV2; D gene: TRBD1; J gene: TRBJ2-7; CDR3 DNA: TGTGCCAGCGGGCAATGGGGACAGGTTACCCACGAGCAGTACTTC; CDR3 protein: CASGQWGQVTHEQYF
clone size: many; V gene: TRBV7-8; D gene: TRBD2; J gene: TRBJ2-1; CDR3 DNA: TGTGCCAGCAGCCCGCGGCGGGCGGGGGGGACGAATGAGCAGTTCTTC; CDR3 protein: CASSPRRAGGTNEQFF
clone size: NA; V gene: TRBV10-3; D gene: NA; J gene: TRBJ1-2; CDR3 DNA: TGTGCCATCAGTGACACGGGGGATGGCTACACCTTC; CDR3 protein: CAISDTGDGYTF
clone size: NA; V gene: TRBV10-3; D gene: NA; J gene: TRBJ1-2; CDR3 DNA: TGTGCCATCAGTGCCGACAGCAACTATGGCTACACCTTC; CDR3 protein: CAISADSNYGYTF
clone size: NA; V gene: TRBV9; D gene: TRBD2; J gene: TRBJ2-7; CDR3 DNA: TGTGCCAGCAGCCCATTTAGCGGGGGGCCCCCGGTGGAGCAGTACTTC; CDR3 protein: CASSPFSGGPPVEQYF
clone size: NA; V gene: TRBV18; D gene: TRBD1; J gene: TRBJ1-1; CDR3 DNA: TGTGCCAGCTCACCTCGGCGAGTAGGCACAGGGGGCCTGAACACTGAAGCTTTCTTT; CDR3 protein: CASSPRRVGTGGLNTEAFF
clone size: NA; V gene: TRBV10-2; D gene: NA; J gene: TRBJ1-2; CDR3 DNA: TGCGCCAGCAGTGAGTCGGTAGGCTTATCCGGGGGAGCTCGAGCTAACTATGGCTACACCTTC; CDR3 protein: CASSESVGLSGGARANYGYTF
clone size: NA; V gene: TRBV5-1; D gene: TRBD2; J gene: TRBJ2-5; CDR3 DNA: TGCGCCAGCAGCTACGGTAGCGGGGGGGCTGGCCAAGAGACCCAGTACTTC; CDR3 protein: CASSYGSGGAGQETQYF
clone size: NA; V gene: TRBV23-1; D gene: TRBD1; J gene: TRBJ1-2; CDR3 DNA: TGCGCCAGCAGTCAAGGACAGGAAAGGCTCCATGGCTACACCTTC; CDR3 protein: CASSQGQERLHGYTF
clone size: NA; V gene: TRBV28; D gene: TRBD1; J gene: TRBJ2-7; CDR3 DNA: TGTGCCAGCAGTTGGACAGGGGGCTCCTACGAGCAGTACTTC; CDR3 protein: CASSWTGGSYEQYF
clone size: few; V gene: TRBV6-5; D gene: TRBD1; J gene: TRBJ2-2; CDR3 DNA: TGTGCCAGCAGCCGCTCAGGGGGAACCGGGGAGCTGTTTTTT; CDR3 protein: CASSRSGGTGELFF
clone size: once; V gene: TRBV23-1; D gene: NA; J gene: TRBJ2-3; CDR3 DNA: TGCGCCAGCAGTCAATCTCCGGGGGGCCGTAGGACGCAGTATTTT; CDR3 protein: CASSQSPGGRRTQYF
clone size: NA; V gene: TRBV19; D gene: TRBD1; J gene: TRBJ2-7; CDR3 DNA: TGTGCCAGTAGTATAACGACAGGGGTTGGCGAGCAGTACTTC; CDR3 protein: CASSITTGVGEQYF
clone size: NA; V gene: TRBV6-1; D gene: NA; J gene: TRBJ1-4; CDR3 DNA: TGTGCCAGCAGTGAAGCGCGTCGTCACGAAAAACTGTTTTTT; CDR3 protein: CASSEARRHEKLFF
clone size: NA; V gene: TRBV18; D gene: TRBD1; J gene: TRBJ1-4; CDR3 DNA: TGTGCCAGCTCACCGGGACAGGGTTCTGAAAAACTGTTTTTT; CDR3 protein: CASSPGQGSEKLFF
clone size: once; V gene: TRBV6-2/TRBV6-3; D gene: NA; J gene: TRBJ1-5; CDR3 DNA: TGTGCCAGCAGTTACGGGGCAGAAAATCAGCCCCAGCATTTT; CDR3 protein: CASSYGAENQPQHF
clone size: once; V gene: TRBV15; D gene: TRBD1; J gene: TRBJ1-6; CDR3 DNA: TGTGCCACCAGCTCTGGGACAGCTTCACCCCTCCACTTT; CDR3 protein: CATSSGTASPLHF
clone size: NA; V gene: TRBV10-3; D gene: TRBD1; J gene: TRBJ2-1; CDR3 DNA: TGTGCCATCAGTGAGTTAGGGACAGGGGATGGTAACAATGAGCAGTTCTTC; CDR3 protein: CAISELGTGDGNNEQFF
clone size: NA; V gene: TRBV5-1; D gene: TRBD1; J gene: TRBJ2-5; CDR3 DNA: TGCGCCAGCAGCCACACAGGGGGCCAAGAGACCCAGTACTTC; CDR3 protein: CASSHTGGQETQYF
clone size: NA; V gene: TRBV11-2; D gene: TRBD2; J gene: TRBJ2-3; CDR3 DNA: TGTGCCAGCAGCTCCAAAGCACTAGCGGGGGGCCCCAAAACAGATACGCAGTATTTT; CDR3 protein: CASSSKALAGGPKTDTQYF
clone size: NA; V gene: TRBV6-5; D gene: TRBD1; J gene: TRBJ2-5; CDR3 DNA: TGTGCCAGCGCCGCCCCGACAGGGGGCGAGGAGACCCAGTACTTC; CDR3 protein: CASAAPTGGEETQYF
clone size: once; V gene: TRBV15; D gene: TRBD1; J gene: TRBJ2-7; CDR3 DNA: TGTGCCACCAGCAGAGATACGGGACAGTCCTACGAGCAGTACTTC; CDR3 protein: CATSRDTGQSYEQYF
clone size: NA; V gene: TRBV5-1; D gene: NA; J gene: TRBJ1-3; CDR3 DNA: TGCGCCAGCAGCTTGGCCGGGGACTCTGGAAACACCATATATTTT; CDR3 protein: CASSLAGDSGNTIYF
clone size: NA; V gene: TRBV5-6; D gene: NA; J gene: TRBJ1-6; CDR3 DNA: TGTGCCAGCAGCTTTGGGTTCGGGTGGTCGAATTCACCCCTCCACTTT; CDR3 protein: CASSFGFGWSNSPLHF
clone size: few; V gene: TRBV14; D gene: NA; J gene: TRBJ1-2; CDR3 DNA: TGTGCCAGCAGCCGTTTTACAGGGAACGGCTACACCTTC; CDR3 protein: CASSRFTGNGYTF
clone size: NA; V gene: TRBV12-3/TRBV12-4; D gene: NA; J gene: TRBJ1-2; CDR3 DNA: TGTGCCAGCAGACAGGATATATATGGCTACACCTTC; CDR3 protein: CASRQDIYGYTF
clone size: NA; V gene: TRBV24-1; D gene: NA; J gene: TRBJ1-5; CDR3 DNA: TGTGCCACCAGTGATACAGGGAGGCCCCAGCATTTT; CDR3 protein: CATSDTGRPQHF
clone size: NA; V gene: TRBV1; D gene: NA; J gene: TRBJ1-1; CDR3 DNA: TGCACCAGCAGCCAAGATCCTGGACAGGACATGAACACTGAAGCTTTCTTT; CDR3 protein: CTSSQDPGQDMNTEAFF
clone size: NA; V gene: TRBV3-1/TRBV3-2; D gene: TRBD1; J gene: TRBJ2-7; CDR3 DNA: TGTGCCAGCAGCACAAGGGGGAAACAGGGGGTCACCTACGAGCAGTACTTC; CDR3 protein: CASSTRGKQGVTYEQYF
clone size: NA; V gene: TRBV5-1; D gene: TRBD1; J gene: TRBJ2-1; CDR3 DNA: TGCGCCAGCAGCCCGGACACGGGACAGGTCTACAATGAGCAGTTCTTC; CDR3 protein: CASSPDTGQVYNEQFF
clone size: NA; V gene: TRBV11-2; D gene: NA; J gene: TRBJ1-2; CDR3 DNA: TGTGCCAGCAGCCTGCTGAGGAGGTATGGCTACACCTTC; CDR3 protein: CASSLLRRYGYTF
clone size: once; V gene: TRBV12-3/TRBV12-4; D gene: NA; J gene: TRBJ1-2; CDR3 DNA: TGTGCCAGCAGGGGAGGGAGGTCCTATGGCTACACCTTC; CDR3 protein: CASRGGRSYGYTF
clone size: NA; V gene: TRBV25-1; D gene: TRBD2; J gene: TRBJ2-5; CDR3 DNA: TGTGCCAGCAGCGACCCTCCTAGCGGGGGTATCGGGACCCAGTACTTC; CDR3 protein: CASSDPPSGGIGTQYF
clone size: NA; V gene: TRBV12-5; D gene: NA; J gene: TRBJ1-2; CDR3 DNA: TGTGCTAGTGGTTCTCAGGGTAATCAGGGCTACACCTTC; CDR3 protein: CASGSQGNQGYTF
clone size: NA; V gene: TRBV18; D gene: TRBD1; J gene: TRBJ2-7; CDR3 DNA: TGTGCCAGCTCGCCCAGGGGACAGGAGATCTACGAGCAGTACTTC; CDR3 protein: CASSPRGQEIYEQYF